Each of the 22 T cell receptor beta chains below was sequenced from the same sample in a study of shared clonotypes between healthy human individuals. The assay was immunoSEQ multiplex PCR, and TCRdb's table has in-frame clones only and misses some. The top ten clones hold roughly 0.42% of a sample with roughly 1,500,000 clones, 95% to 99% of them seen once. The sequenced material came from naive CD4+ T cells sorted from blood. Documented subset: CD45RA+ positively selected. All receptors come from a man aged 25-45 years in good health.

The J gene is TRBJ2-2, the V gene TRBV6-5, with D hard to call. The CDR3 runs to 16 residues. Germline V lookup: CDR1 MNHEY, CDR2 SVGAGI. Trimming shortened V by 1 base and J by 0 bases, and 9 bases separated the two germline ends. The CDR3 DNA follows: TGTGCCAGCAGTTACTTAGGCTACCCGAACACCGGGGAGCTGTTTTTT. This gives the protein CASSYLGYPNTGELFF.

As for this clone: Other DNA sequences in the same sample also yield this CDR3. The chain has TRBV6-5 and TRBJ2-6; D remains unclear. V was trimmed by 0 bases and J by 0 bases, leaving 0 bases between them. CDR3 length: 14 amino acids. Germline CDR1 is MNHEY and CDR2 is SVGAGI. CDR3 loop: CASSYSSGANVLTF. Written as DNA, the CDR3 is TGTGCCAGCAGTTACTCCTCTGGGGCCAACGTCCTGACTTTC.

This clone was observed once. The V gene is TRBV11-2, the J gene TRBJ2-1; unclear D gene. The CDR3 extends over 12 amino acids. Germline V gene data show CDR1 as SGHAT and CDR2 as FQNNGV. V was shortened by 5 bases and J by 5 bases, with 7 bases between the two germline ends. The CDR3 region has the DNA TGTGCCAGCAGCCCGCAGCACAATGAGCAGTTCTTC. Translating gives CASSPQHNEQFF.

J is TRBJ1-1 and V is TRBV18; unclear D gene. V dropped 6 bases and J dropped 0 bases, with 17 bases sitting between them. CDR3 length equals 16 residues. Germline-derived CDR1 and CDR2 are KGHSH and LQKENI. The CDR3 sequence: CASSPGDVTLNTEAFF. The CDR3 region has the DNA TGTGCCAGCTCCCCCGGAGACGTCACATTGAACACTGAAGCTTTCTTT.

Concerning this clone itself: Other DNA sequences within the sample encode an identical CDR3. The chain couples TRBV9 to TRBJ2-7, with D tentatively TRBD2 (5 bases). V was shortened by 3 bases and J by 1 base, with 5 bases between the two germline ends. CDR1 and CDR2 (germline): SGDLS, YYNGEE. This CDR3 spans 12 amino acids. CDR3 nucleotides: TGTGCCAGCAGCGGAGGGTCCTACGAGCAGTACTTC. Its protein product is CASSGGSYEQYF.

On this clone itself: Other DNA sequences in the same sample also yield this CDR3. This rearrangement joins TRBV7-9 to TRBJ2-2; TRBD2 matches 11 bases. Losses at the gene ends were 3 bases for V and 4 bases for J; bases not matched to a gene: 4. CDR1 and CDR2 from the germline V gene are SEHNR and FQNEAQ (reference sequence). The CDR3 sequence is 16 residues long. As DNA, the CDR3 is TGTGCCAGCAGCTTGGCACTAGCGGGAGTCACCGGGGAGCTGTTTTTT. This gives the protein CASSLALAGVTGELFF.

This chain uses TRBV5-6 with TRBJ2-1; 12 bases agree with TRBD2. This CDR3 spans 13 amino acids. V lost 8 bases to trimming and J lost 6 bases; unmatched junction nucleotides: 3. Germline V gene lookup returns CDR1 SGHDT and CDR2 YYEEEE. This CDR3 is CASGLAGLNEQFF. In DNA form, the CDR3 reads TGTGCCAGTGGACTAGCGGGGCTCAATGAGCAGTTCTTC.

V usage is TRBV2 and J usage is TRBJ2-1, with 7 positions matching TRBD1. Germline V lookup: CDR1 SNHLY, CDR2 FYNNEI. The ends lost 3 bases at V and 10 bases at J; junction bases unmatched: 6. The CDR3 has 13 residues. CDR3 DNA sequence: TGTGCCAGCAGTGAGTCAGGGGGAAAGGAGCAGTTCTTC. Protein sequence: CASSESGGKEQFF.

The table lists this clone with a count of one. The chain couples TRBV7-9 to TRBJ2-1, with 8 bases fitting TRBD1. In germline, CDR1 is SEHNR, CDR2 FQNEAQ (reference sequence). The length of the CDR3 is 17 residues. V lost 0 bases and J lost 4; bases outside the gene matches: 8. The CDR3 sequence is CASSLASRTGIYNEQFF. The CDR3 DNA is TGTGCCAGCAGCTTAGCGTCTAGGACAGGGATATACAATGAGCAGTTCTTC.

The CDR3 protein is CASSLGWTSGGDIQYF. CDR3 bases: TGTGCCAGCAGCTTAGGTTGGACTAGCGGAGGGGACATTCAGTACTTC. V gene TRBV11-2 combines with J gene TRBJ2-4; the match to TRBD2 covers 10 bases. Germline V lookup: CDR1 SGHAT, CDR2 FQNNGV. After removal of 1 base from V and 8 bases from J, the junction contained 8 bases not matched to a gene. The CDR3 covers 16 residues.

V usage is TRBV5-1 and J usage is TRBJ2-2; 9 bases are a match to TRBD2. V lost 1 base to trimming and J lost 0 bases; unmatched junction nucleotides: 4. The germline gives CDR1 SGHRS, CDR2 YFSETQ. The CDR3 is 17 amino acids. The CDR3 loop reads CASSLWPSGTNTGELFF. The CDR3 bases are TGCGCCAGCAGCTTGTGGCCTAGCGGGACGAACACCGGGGAGCTGTTTTTT.

The chain has TRBV6-4 and TRBJ2-1, with D possibly TRBD2 on 5 matching bases. Germline loops: CDR1 MRHNA, CDR2 SNTAGT. Trimming cost V 6 bases and J 6 bases, with 15 bases left between them. This CDR3 has 14 residues. The CDR3: CASRTPGEINEQFF. The DNA of the CDR3 is TGTGCCAGCAGGACCCCCGGGGAAATCAATGAGCAGTTCTTC.

V gene TRBV25-1 combines with J gene TRBJ1-5; D is uncertain. Per germline, CDR1 MGHDK and CDR2 SYGVNS. V was cut by 0 bases and J by 3 bases, with 6 bases left in between. The CDR3 is 14 amino acids. CDR3 sequence: CASSEYQVNQPQHF. The CDR3 DNA sequence: TGTGCCAGCAGTGAATACCAGGTCAATCAGCCCCAGCATTTT.

The CDR3 nucleotides are TGTGCCATCAGTGAGCTACCACTGAGCTCCTACAATGAGCAGTTCTTC. It yields the protein CAISELPLSSYNEQFF. The rearrangement links TRBV10-3 to TRBJ2-1, with D hard to call. CDR3 size: 16 residues. Trimming stripped 2 bases from V and 0 bases from J, with 11 bases between. Germline V gives CDR1 ENHRY, CDR2 SYGVKD.

V usage is TRBV19 and J usage is TRBJ2-1; TRBD2 matches at 9 bases. The CDR3 is made up of 14 amino acids. Germline V gene data show CDR1 as LNHDA and CDR2 as SQIVND (reference sequence). V was pared by 7 bases and J by 4 bases, with 5 bases of the junction left unmatched. For the CDR3, the DNA is TGTGCCAGTATCCGCGGGAGGGGATACAATGAGCAGTTCTTC. As protein: CASIRGRGYNEQFF.

The chain is built from TRBV14 and TRBJ2-1; 12 nucleotides line up with TRBD2. V gave up 4 bases and J gave up 8 bases; unmatched junction bases: 21. Germline assignment: CDR1 SGHDN and CDR2 FVKESK. The CDR3 is 20 residues long. The CDR3 protein is CASSRRLAGVVLGSFHEQFF. The CDR3 DNA is TGTGCCAGCAGCCGCCGACTAGCGGGAGTTGTTTTGGGATCCTTCCATGAGCAGTTCTTC.

This chain uses TRBV5-6 with TRBJ2-3; 8 positions match TRBD2. The V gene end was trimmed by 0 bases and the J gene end by 1 base; junction bases not matched to a gene: 10. Germline assignment: CDR1 SGHDT and CDR2 YYEEEE. The CDR3 extends over 18 amino acids. The CDR3 DNA reads as TGTGCCAGCAGCTTGGATAGGGGCGGGAGGTACCGCACAGATACGCAGTATTTT. Its translation is CASSLDRGGRYRTDTQYF. The complete variable domain, with remaining parts taken from reference TRBV5-6 and TRBJ2-3, reads DAGVTQSPTHLIKTRGQQVTLRCSPKSGHDTVSWYQQALGQGPQFIFQYYEEEERQRGNFPDRFSGHQFPNYSSELNVNALLLGDSALYLCASSLDRGGRYRTDTQYFGPGTRLTVL.

Points on this clone: Other DNA sequences in the sample encode the same CDR3. The chain is built from TRBV18 and TRBJ1-1, with D perhaps TRBD1 (6 bases). The CDR3 has 13 residues. With 6 bases removed from V and 1 base from J, the gap between germline ends came to 9 bases. Germline CDR1 KGHSH, CDR2 LQKENI. The CDR3 region is CASSPTGNTEAFF. The CDR3 region has the DNA TGTGCCAGCTCCCCGACAGGGAACACTGAAGCTTTCTTT.

The V gene is TRBV7-8, the J gene TRBJ2-2, with 7 bases lining up with TRBD2. The trim removed 4 bases at V and 8 bases at J, leaving 1 base unmatched. The length of the CDR3 is 12 residues. The germline V gene has CDR1 SGHVS and CDR2 FQNEAQ. As DNA, the CDR3 is TGTGCCAGCAGCTGGGAGGGGGGGGAGCTGTTTTTT. Its translation: CASSWEGGELFF.

The J gene is TRBJ2-7, the V gene TRBV5-5; possibly TRBD2 for D (6 bases). Deletions cut 0 bases from V and 3 bases from J, with 13 bases between. The CDR3 contains 15 residues. Germline loops: CDR1 SGHKS, CDR2 YYEKEE (reference sequence). The CDR3, as DNA: TGTGCCAGCAGCTTGGGGGACTTGCTTCACTACGAGCAGTACTTC. It translates to CASSLGDLLHYEQYF.

The rearrangement joins TRBV28 to TRBJ2-7; 12 bases are a match to TRBD2. Trimming at V came to 5 bases and at J to 7 bases, leaving 6 bases not matched to a gene. CDR1 is MDHEN, CDR2 SYDVKM, per germline. This CDR3 contains 14 residues. The CDR3 DNA is TGTGCCAGCAGTACTGGGACTAGCGGGCGGGAGCAGTACTTC. Translating it yields CASSTGTSGREQYF.

The V and J genes are TRBV30 and TRBJ1-2; tentative D call: TRBD1 (6 bases). This CDR3 is 14 amino acids long. Germline V gives CDR1 GTSNPN, CDR2 SVGIG (reference sequence). Trimming took 0 bases from V and 4 from J, leaving 12 bases between them. The CDR3 sequence: CAWSVTQGGYGYTF. CDR3 coding DNA: TGTGCCTGGAGTGTGACACAGGGTGGCTATGGCTACACCTTC. The full variable domain, in which reference TRBV30 and TRBJ1-2 provide the parts outside the CDR3, is SQTIHQWPATLVQPVGSPLSLECTVEGTSNPNLYWYRQAAGRGLQLLFYSVGIGQISSEVPQNLSASRPQDRQFILSSKKLLLSDSGFYLCAWSVTQGGYGYTFGSGTRLTVV.